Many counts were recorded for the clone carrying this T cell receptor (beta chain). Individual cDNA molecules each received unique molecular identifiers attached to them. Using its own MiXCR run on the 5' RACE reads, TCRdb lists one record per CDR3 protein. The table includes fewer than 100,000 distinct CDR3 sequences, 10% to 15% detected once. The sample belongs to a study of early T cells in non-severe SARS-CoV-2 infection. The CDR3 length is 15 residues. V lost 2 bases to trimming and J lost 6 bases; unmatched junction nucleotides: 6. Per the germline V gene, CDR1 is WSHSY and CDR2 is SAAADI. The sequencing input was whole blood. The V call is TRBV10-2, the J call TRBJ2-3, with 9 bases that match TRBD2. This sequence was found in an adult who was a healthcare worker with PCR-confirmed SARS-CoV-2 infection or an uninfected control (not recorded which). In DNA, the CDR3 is TGCGCCAGCAGTGAGGGGCGGGAGGGCCCGGATACGCAGTATTTT. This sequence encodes CASSEGREGPDTQYF.